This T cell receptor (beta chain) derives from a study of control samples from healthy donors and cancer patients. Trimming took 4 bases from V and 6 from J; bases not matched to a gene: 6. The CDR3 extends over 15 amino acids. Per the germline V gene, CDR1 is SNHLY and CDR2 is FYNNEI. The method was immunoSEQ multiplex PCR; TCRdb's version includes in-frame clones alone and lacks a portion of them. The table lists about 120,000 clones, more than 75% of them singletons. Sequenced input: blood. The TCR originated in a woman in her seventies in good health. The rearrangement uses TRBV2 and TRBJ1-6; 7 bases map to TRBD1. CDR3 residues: CASSGDRALNSPLHF. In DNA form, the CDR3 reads TGTGCCAGCAGTGGTGACAGGGCACTTAATTCACCCCTCCACTTT.